This paragraph reports one T cell receptor beta chain. These data belong to a study of CD8 T cells in ankylosing spondylitis. CDR3 length equals 15 residues. Germline V gene sequence: CDR1 SGDLS, CDR2 YYNGEE. V gave up 0 bases and J gave up 4 bases; unmatched junction bases: 6. Molecular-barcoded quantitative 5'-RACE produced these TCR beta libraries. TCRdb called the 5' RACE reads again in MiXCR, with one record for every CDR3 protein. The data contain some 42,000 distinct CDR3 sequences, roughly 2.5% of them singletons. This clonotype originated in a male donor with ankylosing spondylitis or in good health (not recorded which). The source material was blood, either unsorted or a sorted T cell fraction (not recorded which). This rearrangement joins TRBV9 to TRBJ1-2; TRBD1 matches at 7 bases. The CDR3 nucleotides are TGTGCCAGCAGCGTAGACAGGGGAGTTTCCTATGGCTACACCTTC. Translation: CASSVDRGVSYGYTF. The full variable domain, in which reference TRBV9 and TRBJ1-2 provide the parts outside the CDR3, is DSGVTQTPKHLITATGQRVTLRCSPRSGDLSVYWYQQSLDQGLQFLIQYYNGEERAKGNILERFSAQQFPDLHSELNLSSLELGDSALYFCASSVDRGVSYGYTFGSGTRLTVV.